A single sample is the source of the 9 T cell receptor beta chains below, sequenced in a study of shared clonotypes between healthy human individuals. Sequenced by immunoSEQ multiplex PCR; TCRdb stores in-frame clones only, minus some. The sample contains about 1.1 million clones, approximately 80% of which appear only once. Input material: memory CD4+ T cells from PBMCs. Subset specified: CD45RA-negative fraction. These receptor sequences come from a man between 18 and 29 years old in good health. Some clones in this sample may be carry-over from other donors' samples.

CDR3 DNA: TGTGCCAGCAGCTTAGGGATTTCGAACACCGGGGAGCTGTTTTTT. Its translation: CASSLGISNTGELFF. The V gene is TRBV11-3, the J gene TRBJ2-2, with D unresolved. The ends were cut back, 1 base at V and 0 bases at J, with 6 bases in the middle. CDR3 size: 15 residues. In germline, CDR1 is SGHNT, CDR2 YENEEA.

This clone has only a few counts. This sequence joins TRBV6-1 and TRBJ2-5; TRBD1 is a possible D gene (8 bases). The CDR3 length is 14 residues. Trimming stripped 6 bases from V and 5 bases from J, with 16 bases between. Germline CDR1 MNHNS, CDR2 SASEGT. The CDR3, as DNA: TGTGCCAGCAGCTACGGACAGGGAGGGGAGACCCAGTACTTC. This translates into CASSYGQGGETQYF.

The chain carries TRBV28 and TRBJ1-6; TRBD1 might be the D (6 bases). CDR1 is MDHEN, CDR2 SYDVKM, per germline. V lost 6 bases and J 14 bases, leaving 14 bases between the germline ends. CDR3 size: 12 residues. The CDR3 nucleotides read TGTGCCAGCAGAACCGGGACATTATCCCTCCACTTT. Amino acid sequence: CASRTGTLSLHF.

This chain uses TRBV6-5 with TRBJ1-3, with a possible D match to TRBD1 (6 bases). The CDR3 sequence is 15 residues long. Trimming left V 6 bases short and J 4 bases short, with 16 bases between. The germline gives CDR1 MNHEY, CDR2 SVGAGI. The CDR3 DNA follows: TGTGCCAGCAGCTTAGAGGGGGTATCGGGAAACACCATATATTTT. Translating gives CASSLEGVSGNTIYF.

The rearrangement uses TRBV10-3 and TRBJ2-7, with TRBD2 matching 11 bases. Germline V gene lookup returns CDR1 ENHRY and CDR2 SYGVKD. J was trimmed by 3 bases and V by 6 bases; bases with no gene match: 7. The CDR3 extends over 15 amino acids. The DNA of the CDR3 is TGTGCCATCAGGGGGGGACTAGCGGAGTTCTACGAGCAGTACTTC. Translated: CAIRGGLAEFYEQYF.

This clone has more than one count but fewer than ten. In DNA form, the CDR3 reads TGCGCCAGCAGCCTGGGATATTCAGGGAATCAGCCCCAGCATTTT. Translated, it gives CASSLGYSGNQPQHF. The chain couples TRBV5-1 to TRBJ1-5; weak D call: TRBD1 (5 bases). The V gene's germline CDR1 is SGHRS and CDR2 YFSETQ. The CDR3 extends over 15 amino acids. V lost 4 bases to trimming and J lost 4 bases, with 15 bases between them.

The V gene is TRBV10-3, the J gene TRBJ1-3; D remains ambiguous. In germline, CDR1 is ENHRY, CDR2 SYGVKD. V was shortened by 4 bases and J by 0 bases, with 10 bases between the two germline ends. CDR3 length equals 15 residues. The CDR3 DNA follows: TGTGCCATCAGTGGTGGCAGCCTCTCTGGAAACACCATATATTTT. Protein: CAISGGSLSGNTIYF.

This chain links TRBV6-1 with TRBJ2-2, with D unclear. The CDR3 has 13 residues. Trimming removed 6 bases from V and 6 bases from J, with 11 bases in between. Germline loops: CDR1 MNHNS, CDR2 SASEGT. CDR3 in DNA: TGTGCCAGCAGCGCGTCTGGCGCCGGGGAGCTGTTTTTT. Translating it yields CASSASGAGELFF.

V is TRBV2 and J is TRBJ2-3; unclear D gene. The CDR3 runs 13 residues. The V end lost 5 bases, the J end lost 3 bases, and 9 bases lay between the germline ends. Germline V gene data show CDR1 as SNHLY and CDR2 as FYNNEI. CDR3 nucleotide sequence: TGTGCCAGCAGTTTCCCATTTACAGATACGCAGTATTTT. Amino acids: CASSFPFTDTQYF.